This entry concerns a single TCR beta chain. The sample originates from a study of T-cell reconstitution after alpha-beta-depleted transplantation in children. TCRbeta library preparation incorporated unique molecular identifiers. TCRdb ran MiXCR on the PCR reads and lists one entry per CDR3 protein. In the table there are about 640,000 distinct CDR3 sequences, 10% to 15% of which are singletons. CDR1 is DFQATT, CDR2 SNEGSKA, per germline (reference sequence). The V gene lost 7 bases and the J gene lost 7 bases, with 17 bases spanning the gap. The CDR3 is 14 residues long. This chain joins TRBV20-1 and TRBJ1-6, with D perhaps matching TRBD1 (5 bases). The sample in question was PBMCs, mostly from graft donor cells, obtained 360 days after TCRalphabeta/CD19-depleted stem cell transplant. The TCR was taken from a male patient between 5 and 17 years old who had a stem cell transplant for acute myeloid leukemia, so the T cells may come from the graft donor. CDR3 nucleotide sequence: TGCAGTGTCAGGCAGGGTGTAGGCAATTCACCCCTCCACTTT. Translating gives CSVRQGVGNSPLHF.